A single T cell receptor (beta chain) is shown here with its context. The antigen is not known. Clones were read by immunoSEQ multiplex PCR, and TCRdb kept only the in-frame ones, dropping some. The table has fewer than 40,000 clones, approximately 72% seen once. This entry belongs to a study of T cells in localized non-small cell lung cancer. Study results and limitations: Sequencing was restricted to one tumor region; therefore, heterogeneity remains possible. Researchers found a median approximately 53 of the top 100 tumor clones in adjacent lung.

The CDR3 contains 15 residues. Germline V gives CDR1 LNHNV, CDR2 YYDKDF (reference sequence). V lost 1 base and J lost 4, with 13 bases in between. The rearrangement links TRBV15 to TRBJ1-1; D might be TRBD1 (6 bases). The sequence was obtained from a male donor at least 60 years old with stage II squamous cell lung carcinoma. Here the sequenced sample was peripheral blood, taken before any cancer treatment. Here the CDR3 reads CATSRVYLGGTEAFF. The CDR3 nucleotides are TGTGCCACCAGCAGAGTTTACCTAGGGGGCACTGAAGCTTTCTTT.